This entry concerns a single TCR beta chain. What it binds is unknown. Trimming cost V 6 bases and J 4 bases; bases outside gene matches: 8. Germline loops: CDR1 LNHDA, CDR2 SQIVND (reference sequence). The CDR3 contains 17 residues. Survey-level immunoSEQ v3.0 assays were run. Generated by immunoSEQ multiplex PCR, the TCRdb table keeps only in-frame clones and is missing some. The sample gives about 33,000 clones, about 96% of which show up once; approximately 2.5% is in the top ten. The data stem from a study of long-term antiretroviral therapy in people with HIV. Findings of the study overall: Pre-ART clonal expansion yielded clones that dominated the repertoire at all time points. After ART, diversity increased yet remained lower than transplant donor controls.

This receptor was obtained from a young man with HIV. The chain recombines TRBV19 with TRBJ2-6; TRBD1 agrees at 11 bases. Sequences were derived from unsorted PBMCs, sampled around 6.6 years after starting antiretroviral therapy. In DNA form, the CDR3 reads TGTGCCAGTAGACCCCGGGACAGGGGGTGGGGGGCCAACGTCCTGACTTTC. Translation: CASRPRDRGWGANVLTF.